This T cell receptor beta chain was sequenced for a study of T cell changes during pregnancy in multiple sclerosis. TCRdb's copy holds only in-frame clones and misses some; the assay was immunoSEQ multiplex PCR. The table shows about 40,000 clones, with around 94% occurring only once. Per the germline V gene, CDR1 is MGHDK and CDR2 is SYGVNS. The V and J ends lost 5 bases and 5 bases respectively, with 6 bases between them. The CDR3 contains 11 residues. The clonotype originates from a female donor with multiple sclerosis, enrolled in a pregnancy study. V and J are TRBV25-1 and TRBJ2-5; D call uncertain. Here the sequenced sample was CD4+ T cells from peripheral blood mononuclear cells, taken before pregnancy. CDR3 region: CASSFGETQYF. The CDR3 DNA is TGTGCCAGCAGTTTCGGGGAGACCCAGTACTTC.